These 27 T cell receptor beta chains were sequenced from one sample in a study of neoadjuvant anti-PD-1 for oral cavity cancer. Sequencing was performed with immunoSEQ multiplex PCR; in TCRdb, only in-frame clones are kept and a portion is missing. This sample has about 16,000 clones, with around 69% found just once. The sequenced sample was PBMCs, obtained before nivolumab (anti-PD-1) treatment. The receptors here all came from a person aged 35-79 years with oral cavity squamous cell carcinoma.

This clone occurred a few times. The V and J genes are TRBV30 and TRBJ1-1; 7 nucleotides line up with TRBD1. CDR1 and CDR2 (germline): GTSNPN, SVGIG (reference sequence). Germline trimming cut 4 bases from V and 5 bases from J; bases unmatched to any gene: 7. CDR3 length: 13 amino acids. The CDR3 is CAWNRGLETEAFF. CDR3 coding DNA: TGTGCCTGGAATAGGGGGCTTGAAACTGAAGCTTTCTTT.

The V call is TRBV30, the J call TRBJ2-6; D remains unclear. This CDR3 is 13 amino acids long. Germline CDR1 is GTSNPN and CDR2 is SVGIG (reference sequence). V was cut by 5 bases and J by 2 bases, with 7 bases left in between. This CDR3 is CAWVNPGANVLTF. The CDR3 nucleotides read TGTGCCTGGGTGAATCCTGGGGCCAACGTCCTGACTTTC. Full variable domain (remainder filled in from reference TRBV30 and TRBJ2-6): SQTIHQWPATLVQPVGSPLSLECTVEGTSNPNLYWYRQAAGRGLQLLFYSVGIGQISSEVPQNLSASRPQDRQFILSSKKLLLSDSGFYLCAWVNPGANVLTFGAGSRLTVL.

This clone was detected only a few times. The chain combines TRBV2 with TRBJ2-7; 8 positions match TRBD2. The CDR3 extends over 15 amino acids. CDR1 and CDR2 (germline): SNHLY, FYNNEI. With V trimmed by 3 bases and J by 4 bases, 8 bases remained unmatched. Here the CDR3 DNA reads TGTGCCAGCAGTGAGTTCCGGGAGGGCCCATACGAGCAGTACTTC. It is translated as CASSEFREGPYEQYF.

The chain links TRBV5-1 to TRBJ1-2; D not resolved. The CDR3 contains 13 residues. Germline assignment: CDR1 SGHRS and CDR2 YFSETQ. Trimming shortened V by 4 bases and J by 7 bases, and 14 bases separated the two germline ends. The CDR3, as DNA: TGCGCCAGCAGCCAAGACCCCCTTTTTGGCTACACCTTC. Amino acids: CASSQDPLFGYTF.

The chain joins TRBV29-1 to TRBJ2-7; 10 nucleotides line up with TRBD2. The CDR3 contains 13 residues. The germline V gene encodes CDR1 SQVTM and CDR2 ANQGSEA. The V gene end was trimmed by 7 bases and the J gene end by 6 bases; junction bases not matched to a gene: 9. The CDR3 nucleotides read TGCAGCGCTGGGACGGGGACTAGCGCCGAGCAGTACTTC. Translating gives CSAGTGTSAEQYF.

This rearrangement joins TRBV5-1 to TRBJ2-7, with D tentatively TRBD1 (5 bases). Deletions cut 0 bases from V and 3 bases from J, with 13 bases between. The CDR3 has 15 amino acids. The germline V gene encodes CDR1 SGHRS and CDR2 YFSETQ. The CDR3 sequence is CASSLGQSQYYEQYF. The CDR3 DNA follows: TGCGCCAGCAGCTTGGGACAGTCCCAATACTACGAGCAGTACTTC. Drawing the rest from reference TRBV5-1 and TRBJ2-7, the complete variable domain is KAGVTQTPRYLIKTRGQQVTLSCSPISGHRSVSWYQQTPGQGLQFLFEYFSETQRNKGNFPGRFSGRQFSNSRSEMNVSTLELGDSALYLCASSLGQSQYYEQYFGPGTRLTVT.

CDR3 sequence: CASSYVRPGTGELFF. CDR3 DNA sequence: TGTGCCAGCAGTTACGTACGACCCGGCACCGGGGAGCTGTTTTTT. This chain connects TRBV6-6 to TRBJ2-2; D unclear. CDR3 length: 15 amino acids. V gave up 2 bases and J gave up 4 bases, with 11 bases separating them. Germline lookup yields CDR1 MNHNY and CDR2 SVGAGI (reference sequence).

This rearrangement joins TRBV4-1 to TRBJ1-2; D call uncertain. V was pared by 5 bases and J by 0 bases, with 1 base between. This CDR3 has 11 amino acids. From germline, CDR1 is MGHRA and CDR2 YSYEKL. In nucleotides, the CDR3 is TGCGCCAGCAGCTCTAACTATGGCTACACCTTC. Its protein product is CASSSNYGYTF.

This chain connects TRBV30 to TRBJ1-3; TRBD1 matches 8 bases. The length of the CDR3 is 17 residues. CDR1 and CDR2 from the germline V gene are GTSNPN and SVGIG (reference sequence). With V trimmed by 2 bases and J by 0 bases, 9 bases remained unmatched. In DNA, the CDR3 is TGTGCCTGGAGTTTCCTCCGGACAGGGTTCTCTGGAAACACCATATATTTT. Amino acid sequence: CAWSFLRTGFSGNTIYF.

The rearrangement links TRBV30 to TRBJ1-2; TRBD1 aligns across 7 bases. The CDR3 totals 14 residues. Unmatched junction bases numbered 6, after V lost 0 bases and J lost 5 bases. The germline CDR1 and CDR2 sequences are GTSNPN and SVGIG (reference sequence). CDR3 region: CAWSVQGGWYGYTF. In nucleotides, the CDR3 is TGTGCCTGGAGTGTACAAGGGGGCTGGTATGGCTACACCTTC.

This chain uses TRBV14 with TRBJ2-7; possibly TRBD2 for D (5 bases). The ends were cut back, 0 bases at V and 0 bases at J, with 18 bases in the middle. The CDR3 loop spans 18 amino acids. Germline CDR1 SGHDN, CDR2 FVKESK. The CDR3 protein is CASSQDHRGRSFSYEQYF. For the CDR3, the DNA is TGTGCCAGCAGCCAAGATCATCGAGGGCGCTCCTTCTCCTACGAGCAGTACTTC.

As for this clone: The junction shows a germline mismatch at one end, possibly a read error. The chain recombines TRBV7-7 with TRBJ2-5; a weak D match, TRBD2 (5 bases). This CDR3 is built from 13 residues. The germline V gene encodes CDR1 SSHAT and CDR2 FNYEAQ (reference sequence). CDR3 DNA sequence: TGTGCTAGCAGCCCCTCGGGGATAGAGACCCAGTACTTC. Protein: CASSPSGIETQYF.

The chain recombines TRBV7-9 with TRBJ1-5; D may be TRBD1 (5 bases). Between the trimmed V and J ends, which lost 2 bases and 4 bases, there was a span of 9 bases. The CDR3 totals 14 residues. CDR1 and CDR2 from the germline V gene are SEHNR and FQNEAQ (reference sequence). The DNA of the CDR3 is TGTGCCAGCAGCTTAATGGGGGAGAATCAGCCCCAGCATTTT. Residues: CASSLMGENQPQHF.

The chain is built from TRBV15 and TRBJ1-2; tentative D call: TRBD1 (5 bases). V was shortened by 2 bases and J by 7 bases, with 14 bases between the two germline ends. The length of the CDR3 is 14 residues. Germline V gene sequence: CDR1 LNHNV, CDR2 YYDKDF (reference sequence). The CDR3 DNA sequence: TGTGCCACCAGCAGATTTCAGGGAGAGGGTGGCTACACCTTC. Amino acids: CATSRFQGEGGYTF.

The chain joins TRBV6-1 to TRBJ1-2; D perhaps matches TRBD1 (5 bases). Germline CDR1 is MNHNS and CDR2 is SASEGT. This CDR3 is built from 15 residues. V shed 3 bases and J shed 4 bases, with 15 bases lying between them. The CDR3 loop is CASSDPQWGVYGYTF. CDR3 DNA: TGTGCCAGCAGTGACCCGCAGTGGGGGGTCTATGGCTACACCTTC.

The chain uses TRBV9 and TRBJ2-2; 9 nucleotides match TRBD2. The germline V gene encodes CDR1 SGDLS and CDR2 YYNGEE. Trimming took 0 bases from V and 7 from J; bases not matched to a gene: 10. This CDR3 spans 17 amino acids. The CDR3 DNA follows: TGTGCCAGCAGCGTAGGCCTAGCGGGGCGCAGGGGCGGGGAGCTGTTTTTT. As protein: CASSVGLAGRRGGELFF.

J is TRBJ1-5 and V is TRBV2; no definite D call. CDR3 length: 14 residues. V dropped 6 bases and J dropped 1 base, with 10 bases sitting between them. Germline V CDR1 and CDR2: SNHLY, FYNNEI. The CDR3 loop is CASSETGSNQPQHF. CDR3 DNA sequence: TGTGCCAGCAGCGAAACCGGGAGCAATCAGCCCCAGCATTTT.

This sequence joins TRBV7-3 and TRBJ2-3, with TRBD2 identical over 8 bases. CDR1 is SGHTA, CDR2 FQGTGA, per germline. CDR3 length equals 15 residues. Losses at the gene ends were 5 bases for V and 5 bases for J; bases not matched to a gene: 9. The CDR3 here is CASSALSGRVDTQYF. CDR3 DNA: TGTGCCAGCAGCGCTCTAAGCGGGAGAGTAGATACGCAGTATTTT.

CDR3 protein: CASGGSTADTQYF. The CDR3 bases are TGTGCCAGCGGGGGGTCTACTGCGGATACGCAGTATTTT. This rearrangement joins TRBV27 to TRBJ2-3, with TRBD2 as a possible D gene (6 bases). CDR3 length equals 13 residues. Trimming left V 8 bases short and J 6 bases short, with 15 bases between. Germline CDR1 reads MNHEY; CDR2 reads SMNVEV (reference sequence).

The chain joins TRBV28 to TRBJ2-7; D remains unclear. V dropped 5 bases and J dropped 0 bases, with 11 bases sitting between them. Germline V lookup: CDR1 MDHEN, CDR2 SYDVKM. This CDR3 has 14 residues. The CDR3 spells CASSLHTSSYEQYF. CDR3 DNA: TGTGCCAGCAGTCTACACACCTCCTCCTACGAGCAGTACTTC. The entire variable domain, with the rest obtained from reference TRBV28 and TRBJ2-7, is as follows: DVKVTQSSRYLVKRTGEKVFLECVQDMDHENMFWYRQDPGLGLRLIYFSYDVKMKEKGDIPEGYSVSREKKERFSLILESASTNQTSMYLCASSLHTSSYEQYFGPGTRLTVT.

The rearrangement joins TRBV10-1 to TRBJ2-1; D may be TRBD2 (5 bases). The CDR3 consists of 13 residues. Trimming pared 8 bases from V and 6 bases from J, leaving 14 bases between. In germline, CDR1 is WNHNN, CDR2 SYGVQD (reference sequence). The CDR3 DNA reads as TGCGCCAGCGGTGGGGTAGCGCGCAATGAGCAGTTCTTC. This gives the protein CASGGVARNEQFF.

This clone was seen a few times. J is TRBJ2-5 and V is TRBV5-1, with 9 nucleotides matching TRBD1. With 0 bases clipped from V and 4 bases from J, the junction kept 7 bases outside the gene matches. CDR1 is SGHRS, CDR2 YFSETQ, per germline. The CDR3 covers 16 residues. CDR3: CASSLGLSTGGETQYF. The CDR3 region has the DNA TGCGCCAGCAGCTTGGGTCTATCGACAGGGGGAGAGACCCAGTACTTC.

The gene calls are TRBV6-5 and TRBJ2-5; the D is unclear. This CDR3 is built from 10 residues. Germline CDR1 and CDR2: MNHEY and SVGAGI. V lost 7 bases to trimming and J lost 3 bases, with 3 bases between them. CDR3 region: CASKEETQYF. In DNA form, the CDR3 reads TGTGCCAGCAAGGAAGAGACCCAGTACTTC.

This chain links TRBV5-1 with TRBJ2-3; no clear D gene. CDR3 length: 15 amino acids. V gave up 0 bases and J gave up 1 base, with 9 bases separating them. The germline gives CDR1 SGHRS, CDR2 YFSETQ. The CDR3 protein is CASSLGLTGTDTQYF. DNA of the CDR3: TGCGCCAGCAGCTTGGGCCTAACCGGCACAGATACGCAGTATTTT.

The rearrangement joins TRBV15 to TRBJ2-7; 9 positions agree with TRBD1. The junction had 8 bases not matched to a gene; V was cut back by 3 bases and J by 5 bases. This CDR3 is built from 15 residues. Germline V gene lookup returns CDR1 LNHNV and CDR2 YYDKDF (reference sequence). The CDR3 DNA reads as TGTGCCACCAGCAGGCACCGGGACAGGGACAACGAGCAGTACTTC. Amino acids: CATSRHRDRDNEQYF.

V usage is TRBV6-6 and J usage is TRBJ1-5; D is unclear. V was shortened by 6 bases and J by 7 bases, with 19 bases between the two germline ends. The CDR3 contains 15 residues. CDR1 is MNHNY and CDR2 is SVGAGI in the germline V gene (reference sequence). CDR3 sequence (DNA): TGTGCCAGCAGCCGCGAGGGAGGCGGGCGACAGCCCCAGCATTTT. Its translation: CASSREGGGRQPQHF.

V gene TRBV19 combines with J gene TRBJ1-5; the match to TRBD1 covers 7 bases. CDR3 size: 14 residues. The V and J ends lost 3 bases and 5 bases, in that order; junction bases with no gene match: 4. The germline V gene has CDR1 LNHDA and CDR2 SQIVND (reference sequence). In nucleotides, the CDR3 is TGTGCCAGTAGTATGGACAGGCCCCATCAGCCCCAGCATTTT. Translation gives CASSMDRPHQPQHF.